This T cell receptor beta chain was recorded in a study of blood T cells in healthy people across ages. Peripheral blood from each donor was collected in a volume of 9.5 to 10 milliliters. Findings of the study overall: Because donor CMV status was unknown, expanded clonotype changes were possibly confounded.

This clonotype was detected a few times. The antigen remains unidentified. Alongside a J-beta primer mix, a sample-barcoded 5' primer served in a second PCR lasting about 6 to 11 cycles. Each CDR3 protein gets one entry after TCRdb re-called the 5' RACE reads with MiXCR. Here the sample spans hundreds of thousands of distinct CDR3 sequences, under 65% being singletons. Sequencing was done on a sample of blood. The sequence derives from a man aged 55 to 69 in good health.

The CDR3 region has the DNA TGCGCCAGCAGTGATTTCAGTGGGGGCCGGGCCTACGAGCAGTACTTC. As protein: CASSDFSGGRAYEQYF. This chain links TRBV10-2 with TRBJ2-7, with TRBD1 as a possible D gene (6 bases). Germline V CDR1 and CDR2: WSHSY, SAAADI. The V end was cut by 3 bases, the J end by 2 bases, with 17 bases between. CDR3 size: 16 residues.